Listed here is a single TCR beta chain. Its matching antigen is unknown. This record comes from a study of shared clonotypes between healthy human individuals. CDR3 length: 15 amino acids. Germline V gene sequence: CDR1 MNHNS, CDR2 SASEGT. V was pared by 3 bases and J by 7 bases, with 4 bases of the junction left unmatched. Study findings and constraints: The sharing of about 5% of naive CD4 clonotypes was seen across a handful of donors. All-four-donor shared clonotypes had higher generation probabilities than non-shared clonotypes did.

Clones were sequenced by immunoSEQ multiplex PCR, and TCRdb holds only the in-frame ones, with some missing. Among roughly 1 million clones listed, approximately 76% were seen once. The sequencing input was memory CD4+ T cells sorted from blood. As to subset: CD45RA-negative fraction. This receptor was obtained from a man aged 18 to 30 in good health. V usage is TRBV6-1 and J usage is TRBJ1-6, with 9 positions matching TRBD1. This chain's CDR3 is CASSEYRGPNSPLHF. The CDR3 DNA is TGTGCCAGCAGTGAGTACAGGGGGCCGAATTCACCCCTCCACTTT.